This T cell receptor (beta chain) appears in the sequencing data of a study of CD8+CD57+ T cells in acquired aplastic anemia. Study background: Sorting CD4+ and CD8+ cells gave DNA averaging 3.2 ug. Overall study findings and caveats: The CD8+ Simpson's diversity of patients and controls was not significantly different. Researchers report that about 28 CD8+ CDR3 sequences appeared in both patients and controls.

In this sample, this clonotype turned up many times. As yet, its antigen is unknown. CDR3 and TCR beta VDJ profiling relied on a genomic DNA template. One entry per CDR3 protein, called by TCRdb with MiXCR from the reads. The table has a few hundred thousand distinct CDR3 sequences, around three fifths seen once. The receptor was derived from a human donor with severe aplastic anemia or a healthy control (not recorded which). The sequencing input was sorted CD4+, CD8+, or CD8+CD57+ T cells (not recorded which) from PBMCs.

CDR3 in DNA: TGTGCCAGCAGCGTAGAATCGGGGGGCAGTTCGCCCCTCCACTTT. Protein product: CASSVESGGSSPLHF. The chain carries TRBV9 and TRBJ1-6; TRBD1 might be the D (6 bases). Deletions cut 0 bases from V and 13 bases from J, with 17 bases between. There are 15 residues in the CDR3. CDR1 is SGDLS, CDR2 YYNGEE, per germline.